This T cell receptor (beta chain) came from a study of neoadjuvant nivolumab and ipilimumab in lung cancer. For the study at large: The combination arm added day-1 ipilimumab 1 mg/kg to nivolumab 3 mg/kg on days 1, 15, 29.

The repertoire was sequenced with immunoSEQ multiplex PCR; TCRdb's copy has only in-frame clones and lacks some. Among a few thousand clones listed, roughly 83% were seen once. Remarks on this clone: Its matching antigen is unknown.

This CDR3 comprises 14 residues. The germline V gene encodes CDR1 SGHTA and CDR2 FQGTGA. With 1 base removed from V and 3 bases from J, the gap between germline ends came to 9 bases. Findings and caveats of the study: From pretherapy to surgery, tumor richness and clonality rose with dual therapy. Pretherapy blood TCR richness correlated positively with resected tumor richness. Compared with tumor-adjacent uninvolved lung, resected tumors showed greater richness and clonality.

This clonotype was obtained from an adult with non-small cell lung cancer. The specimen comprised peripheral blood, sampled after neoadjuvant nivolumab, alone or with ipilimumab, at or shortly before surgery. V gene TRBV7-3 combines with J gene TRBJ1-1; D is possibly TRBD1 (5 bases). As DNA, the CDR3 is TGTGCCAGCAGCTTAATGGGGGACTACACTGAAGCTTTCTTT. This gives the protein CASSLMGDYTEAFF.